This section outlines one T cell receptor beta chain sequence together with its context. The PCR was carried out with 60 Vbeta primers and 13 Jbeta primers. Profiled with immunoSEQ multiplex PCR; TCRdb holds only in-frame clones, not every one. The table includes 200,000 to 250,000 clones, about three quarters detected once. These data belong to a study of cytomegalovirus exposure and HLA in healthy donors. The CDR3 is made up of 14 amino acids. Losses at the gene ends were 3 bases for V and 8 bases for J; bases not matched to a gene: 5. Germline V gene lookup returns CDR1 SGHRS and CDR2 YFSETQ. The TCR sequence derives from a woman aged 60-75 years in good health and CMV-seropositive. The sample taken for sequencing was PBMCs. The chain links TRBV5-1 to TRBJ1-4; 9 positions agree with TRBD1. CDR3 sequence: CASSSQGAEEKLFF. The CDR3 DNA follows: TGCGCCAGCAGCTCACAGGGGGCGGAGGAAAAACTGTTTTTT.